This record concerns one T cell receptor beta chain sequence. This specimen belongs to a study of blood T cell repertoires in COVID-19. Study-level information: Material from acute and convalescent COVID-19 was sourced from the United States, Italy and Spain. The analysed material was cDNA or gDNA that came from T cells, B-cell-depleted T cells, or PBMCs.

Per the original data handling: For nucleated cells, counts were estimated from reference gene primer amplification. The repertoire was sequenced with immunoSEQ multiplex PCR; TCRdb's copy has only in-frame clones and lacks some. The DNA gave D and trimming, while V, J and clone size come from that table. The table lists 100,000 to 150,000 clones, around 83% of them singletons. Germline CDR1 and CDR2: SGHRS and YFSETQ. V was shortened by 0 bases and J by 8 bases, with 11 bases between the two germline ends. This CDR3 comprises 13 residues. The V and J genes are TRBV5-1 and TRBJ1-2; D unresolved. Sequencing used peripheral blood. The clonotype originates from a man aged 60 to 69 with acute or convalescent COVID-19. This CDR3 reads CASSLGGGHGYTF. CDR3 in DNA: TGCGCCAGCAGCTTGGGCGGAGGGCACGGCTACACCTTC.